This entry lists 32 T cell receptor beta chains sequenced from one sample in a study of shared clonotypes between healthy human individuals. CD45RO-negative, CCR7-selected cells formed the naive CD8 fraction, which excluded terminally differentiated effector memory CD45RA+ cells. Data came from immunoSEQ multiplex PCR; TCRdb stores just in-frame clones and leaves some out. The sample has 700,000 to 950,000 clones; about 96% are singletons. Source material: naive CD8+ T cells sorted from blood. These receptors all come from a man aged 25-45 years in good health.

The chain is built from TRBV7-9 and TRBJ1-1; 10 nucleotides align to TRBD1. CDR1 and CDR2 from the germline V gene are SEHNR and FQNEAQ (reference sequence). The V gene end was trimmed by 6 bases and the J gene end by 3 bases; junction bases not matched to a gene: 1. The CDR3 spans 13 residues. CDR3 nucleotides: TGTGCCAGCAGGACAGGGGGCGACACTGAAGCTTTCTTT. It yields the protein CASRTGGDTEAFF.

CDR3 coding DNA: TGTGCCACCAGCGCCCGGGACACGGGGTTTCTAGCCAAAAACATTCAGTACTTC. This encodes CATSARDTGFLAKNIQYF. This rearrangement joins TRBV15 to TRBJ2-4; a weak D match, TRBD1 (6 bases). CDR1 and CDR2 from the germline V gene are LNHNV and YYDKDF (reference sequence). Trimming took off 5 bases at V and 0 bases at J, with 20 bases between the two ends. This CDR3 has 18 amino acids. Together with reference TRBV15 and TRBJ2-4, the CDR3 gives the full variable domain: DAMVIQNPRYQVTQFGKPVTLSCSQTLNHNVMYWYQQKSSQAPKLLFHYYDKDFNNEADTPDNFQSRRPNTSFCFLDIRSPGLGDTAMYLCATSARDTGFLAKNIQYFGAGTRLSVL.

V is TRBV2 and J is TRBJ2-7; 7 bases are shared with TRBD1. The V segment lost 7 bases and the J segment 5 bases; nucleotides outside the gene matches: 11. CDR3 length equals 14 residues. Germline lookup yields CDR1 SNHLY and CDR2 FYNNEI. CDR3 protein: CASMTGPLGNEQYF. CDR3 coding DNA: TGTGCCAGCATGACAGGGCCCCTTGGGAACGAGCAGTACTTC.

This chain links TRBV4-1 with TRBJ2-7; D possibly corresponds to TRBD1 (6 bases). The V gene's germline CDR1 is MGHRA and CDR2 YSYEKL. The CDR3 is 15 residues long. V gave up 4 bases and J gave up 1 base, with 14 bases separating them. Written as DNA, the CDR3 is TGCGCCAGCAGCCCCCTCGGGGACACATCCTACGAGCAGTACTTC. This sequence encodes CASSPLGDTSYEQYF.

This clone was found once. The genes are TRBV27 and TRBJ2-1; TRBD1 agrees at 7 bases. This CDR3 contains 15 residues. The J segment lost 3 bases and the V segment lost 6 bases, leaving 8 bases of the junction unmatched. Germline CDR1 and CDR2: MNHEY and SMNVEV (reference sequence). Written as DNA, the CDR3 is TGTGCCAGCAGCGCTCTGGGACAGAACTACAATGAGCAGTTCTTC. Translating gives CASSALGQNYNEQFF.

CDR3 nucleotides: TGTGCCTGGATCCAGCCCGCTAGCGGACAAGAGACCCAGTACTTC. Amino acid sequence: CAWIQPASGQETQYF. The chain has TRBV30 and TRBJ2-5; 7 nucleotides align to TRBD2. Losses at the gene ends were 4 bases for V and 2 bases for J; bases not matched to a gene: 10. The length of the CDR3 is 15 residues. CDR1 is GTSNPN, CDR2 SVGIG, per germline (reference sequence).

The chain is built from TRBV5-8 and TRBJ2-7, with 7 positions matching TRBD1. The CDR3 is 16 residues long. Germline lookup yields CDR1 SGHTS and CDR2 YDEGEE. The V segment lost 4 bases and the J segment 6 bases; nucleotides outside the gene matches: 16. The CDR3 DNA reads as TGTGCCAGCAGCGCTACGCCCCGACAGGGTGGAGGCGAGCAGTACTTC. Protein: CASSATPRQGGGEQYF. Full variable domain (rest looked up from reference TRBV5-8 and TRBJ2-7): EAGVTQSPTHLIKTRGQQATLRCSPISGHTSVYWYQQALGLGLQFLLWYDEGEERNRGNFPPRFSGRQFPNYSSELNVNALELEDSALYLCASSATPRQGGGEQYFGPGTRLTVT.

The chain combines TRBV4-3 with TRBJ2-7; 7 nucleotides line up with TRBD2. This CDR3 comprises 15 residues. The ends lost 1 base at V and 3 bases at J; junction bases unmatched: 6. Germline V CDR1 and CDR2: LGHNA, YSLEER. CDR3 residues: CASSQVRGEYYEQYF. The CDR3 DNA reads TGCGCCAGCAGCCAAGTCCGGGGGGAATACTACGAGCAGTACTTC.

This chain links TRBV30 with TRBJ1-5; D remains unclear. CDR3 size: 13 residues. The germline V gene has CDR1 GTSNPN and CDR2 SVGIG (reference sequence). V was shortened by 8 bases and J by 3 bases, with 14 bases between the two germline ends. CDR3 sequence reads: CALVGASNQPQHF. The CDR3 region has the DNA TGTGCCCTAGTGGGCGCTTCCAATCAGCCCCAGCATTTT.

The chain uses TRBV28 and TRBJ1-5; D is undetermined. The V end was cut by 4 bases, the J end by 0 bases, with 10 bases between. CDR3 length equals 15 residues. Germline V gives CDR1 MDHEN, CDR2 SYDVKM. CDR3 nucleotides: TGTGCCAGCAGTTCCCGGACCGGTAGCAATCAGCCCCAGCATTTT. Translated, it gives CASSSRTGSNQPQHF.

This clone has just one count. The chain combines TRBV5-1 with TRBJ2-1; 7 bases align to TRBD2. From germline, CDR1 is SGHRS and CDR2 YFSETQ. CDR3 length: 14 residues. V lost 0 bases, J lost 6 bases, and 3 bases stayed unmatched. The CDR3 nucleotides read TGCGCCAGCAGCTTGGGACTAGCTGTCAATGAGCAGTTCTTC. The encoded protein is CASSLGLAVNEQFF.

V is TRBV4-1 and J is TRBJ1-5; tentatively, D is TRBD1 (5 bases). With 3 bases removed from V and 8 bases from J, the gap between germline ends came to 14 bases. The germline CDR1 and CDR2 sequences are MGHRA and YSYEKL. CDR3 length equals 14 residues. The CDR3, as DNA: TGCGCCAGCAGCCACGGGGGAGGGGATGAGCCCCAGCATTTT. This codes for CASSHGGGDEPQHF.

The chain links TRBV19 to TRBJ2-1; D call uncertain. Trimming left V 3 bases short and J 2 bases short, with 11 bases between. Per germline, CDR1 LNHDA and CDR2 SQIVND (reference sequence). The CDR3 has 15 amino acids. CDR3 sequence (DNA): TGTGCCAGTAGTATCAGCGCCCGACCCTACAATGAGCAGTTCTTC. The encoded protein is CASSISARPYNEQFF. Full variable domain (missing parts from reference TRBV19 and TRBJ2-1): DGGITQSPKYLFRKEGQNVTLSCEQNLNHDAMYWYRQDPGQGLRLIYYSQIVNDFQKGDIAEGYSVSREKKESFPLTVTSAQKNPTAFYLCASSISARPYNEQFFGPGTRLTVL.

In regard to this clone: Other DNA sequences in this sample translate to the same CDR3. The chain joins TRBV11-2 to TRBJ2-7; D may be TRBD2 (6 bases). V lost 0 bases and J 2 bases, leaving 11 bases between the germline ends. Germline CDR1 is SGHAT and CDR2 is FQNNGV. CDR3 length equals 15 residues. CDR3 sequence: CASSLEASGAYEQYF. CDR3 in DNA: TGTGCCAGCAGCTTAGAGGCGTCGGGGGCCTACGAGCAGTACTTC.

The chain recombines TRBV10-1 with TRBJ2-1; 10 bases match TRBD2. With V trimmed by 4 bases and J by 0 bases, 9 bases remained unmatched. The CDR3 contains 18 residues. Germline V gene data show CDR1 as WNHNN and CDR2 as SYGVQD (reference sequence). The DNA of the CDR3 is TGCGCCAGCAGTGTAGGGACTAGCGTCTCGAGCTCCTACAATGAGCAGTTCTTC. Translation: CASSVGTSVSSSYNEQFF.

The rearrangement links TRBV6-5 to TRBJ2-1, with TRBD2 matching over 7 bases. The CDR3 spans 16 residues. CDR1 is MNHEY, CDR2 SVGAGI, per germline. Germline trimming cut 0 bases from V and 4 bases from J; bases unmatched to any gene: 6. The CDR3 here is CASSYSGGFPYNEQFF. CDR3 DNA: TGTGCCAGCAGTTACTCCGGGGGGTTTCCTTACAATGAGCAGTTCTTC.

V and J are TRBV10-2 and TRBJ1-3; no clear D gene. Per germline, CDR1 WSHSY and CDR2 SAAADI. The V end lost 8 bases, the J end lost 0 bases, and 14 bases lay between the germline ends. The CDR3 runs to 15 residues. CDR3 in DNA: TGCGCCAGCGTGGACCGGCCATACTCTGGAAACACCATATATTTT. Protein product: CASVDRPYSGNTIYF.

V and J are TRBV4-3 and TRBJ2-5; D not resolved. From germline, CDR1 is LGHNA and CDR2 YSLEER. There are 14 residues in the CDR3. Between the trimmed V and J ends, which lost 2 bases and 5 bases, there was a span of 12 bases. CDR3 sequence reads: CASSQIGVGETQYF. As DNA, the CDR3 is TGCGCCAGCAGCCAAATCGGTGTTGGGGAGACCCAGTACTTC.

CDR3: CASLAPNTEAFF. The CDR3 DNA follows: TGTGCCAGCTTGGCCCCGAACACTGAAGCTTTCTTT. The gene calls are TRBV6-1 and TRBJ1-1; D is unclear. Deletions cut 8 bases from V and 1 base from J, with 8 bases between. Germline CDR1 reads MNHNS; CDR2 reads SASEGT. The CDR3 length is 12 residues.

The chain uses TRBV29-1 and TRBJ1-1, with no clear D. The V gene lost 0 bases and the J gene lost 2 bases, with 10 bases spanning the gap. The CDR3 has 14 amino acids. From germline, CDR1 is SQVTM and CDR2 ANQGSEA. The CDR3 here is CSVEDRQVNTEAFF. CDR3 in DNA: TGCAGCGTTGAAGATCGGCAGGTTAACACTGAAGCTTTCTTT.

This clone was detected only once. The sample contains more than one DNA sequence encoding this CDR3. CDR3 bases: TGTGCCAGCTCACCTGGCTCCTACGAGCAGTACTTC. It codes for CASSPGSYEQYF. The V call is TRBV18, the J call TRBJ2-7, with D unclear. The CDR3 extends over 12 amino acids. V was pared by 3 bases and J by 0 bases, with 3 bases between. Per germline, CDR1 KGHSH and CDR2 LQKENI.

The V call is TRBV5-6, the J call TRBJ2-6; D ambiguous. Germline assignment: CDR1 SGHDT and CDR2 YYEEEE. V lost 4 bases and J lost 2, with 22 bases in between. The CDR3 totals 19 residues. The CDR3 region has the DNA TGTGCCAGCAGCGCCCAAGGCGGCTCACTACGGGCTGGGGCCAACGTCCTGACTTTC. This translates into CASSAQGGSLRAGANVLTF.

In DNA form, the CDR3 reads TGTGCCAGCAGCCCAGGGAGTGAAGCTTTCTTT. Amino acids: CASSPGSEAFF. The chain combines TRBV7-9 with TRBJ1-1; D might be TRBD1 (5 bases). There are 11 residues in the CDR3. Germline CDR1 is SEHNR and CDR2 is FQNEAQ (reference sequence). V shed 5 bases and J shed 7 bases, with 8 bases lying between them.

This clone has only one observation. The rearrangement uses TRBV19 and TRBJ2-2, with D hard to call. The ends were cut back, 5 bases at V and 5 bases at J, with 12 bases in the middle. The CDR3 loop spans 14 amino acids. Germline loops: CDR1 LNHDA, CDR2 SQIVND (reference sequence). For the CDR3, the DNA is TGTGCCAGTAGTGAAGACCGGGTTACCGGGGAGCTGTTTTTT. It yields the protein CASSEDRVTGELFF. Full variable domain (remainder filled in from reference TRBV19 and TRBJ2-2): DGGITQSPKYLFRKEGQNVTLSCEQNLNHDAMYWYRQDPGQGLRLIYYSQIVNDFQKGDIAEGYSVSREKKESFPLTVTSAQKNPTAFYLCASSEDRVTGELFFGEGSRLTVL.

This clone was picked up a small number of times. The chain links TRBV27 to TRBJ1-2; maybe TRBD1 (6 bases). Looked up from germline, CDR1 is MNHEY and CDR2 is SMNVEV (reference sequence). V shed 0 bases and J shed 5 bases, with 25 bases lying between them. This CDR3 is 19 amino acids long. DNA for the CDR3: TGTGCCAGCAGTTTATCCCGCTTTCCCGGGACACGGCTGTTTTATGGCTACACCTTC. Translating gives CASSLSRFPGTRLFYGYTF.

V gene TRBV27 combines with J gene TRBJ2-3; D gene unclear. CDR3 size: 13 residues. In germline, CDR1 is MNHEY, CDR2 SMNVEV (reference sequence). Trimming pared 4 bases from V and 9 bases from J, leaving 14 bases between. The CDR3 region has the DNA TGTGCCAGCAGTTCTTCCCGATTAGGGACGCAGTATTTT. The encoded protein is CASSSSRLGTQYF.

The rearrangement links TRBV27 to TRBJ1-5; D unresolved. The CDR3 sequence is 15 residues long. The V gene lost 4 bases and the J gene lost 4 bases, with 14 bases spanning the gap. Germline lookup yields CDR1 MNHEY and CDR2 SMNVEV (reference sequence). CDR3 nucleotides: TGTGCCAGCAGTTCAACCCGCCAAGGGAATCAGCCCCAGCATTTT. Translated: CASSSTRQGNQPQHF.

J is TRBJ2-3 and V is TRBV5-1; D ambiguous. CDR1 and CDR2 (germline): SGHRS, YFSETQ. The CDR3 has 11 residues. V lost 6 bases and J lost 6, with 8 bases in between. Here the CDR3 DNA reads TGCGCCAGCAAAGTGTATGATACGCAGTATTTT. Translating gives CASKVYDTQYF. The full variable domain, its missing parts supplied by reference TRBV5-1 and TRBJ2-3, is KAGVTQTPRYLIKTRGQQVTLSCSPISGHRSVSWYQQTPGQGLQFLFEYFSETQRNKGNFPGRFSGRQFSNSRSEMNVSTLELGDSALYLCASKVYDTQYFGPGTRLTVL.

The V call is TRBV14, the J call TRBJ1-4; D is unclear. Germline V gene data show CDR1 as SGHDN and CDR2 as FVKESK. The CDR3 contains 17 residues. V lost 0 bases, J lost 8 bases, and 19 bases lay in between. The CDR3 DNA sequence: TGTGCCAGCAGCCAAGAAGTCCGGTCCCGAAGGAGGGAAAAACTGTTTTTT. This translates into CASSQEVRSRRREKLFF.

The genes are TRBV14 and TRBJ2-7; TRBD2 aligns across 8 bases. Germline trimming cut 5 bases from V and 3 bases from J; bases unmatched to any gene: 6. The CDR3 runs to 14 residues. From germline, CDR1 is SGHDN and CDR2 FVKESK. The CDR3 region is CASSLGLAGYEQYF. The CDR3 nucleotides are TGTGCCAGCAGCTTGGGGCTAGCGGGCTACGAGCAGTACTTC. The full variable domain, with the rest looked up from reference TRBV14 and TRBJ2-7, is EAGVTQFPSHSVIEKGQTVTLRCDPISGHDNLYWYRRVMGKEIKFLLHFVKESKQDESGMPNNRFLAERTGGTYSTLKVQPAELEDSGVYFCASSLGLAGYEQYFGPGTRLTVT.

The CDR3 sequence: CASSQDSGPYNEQFF. DNA of the CDR3: TGCGCCAGCAGCCAAGATTCGGGACCCTACAATGAGCAGTTCTTC. This chain connects TRBV4-3 to TRBJ2-1; D may correspond to TRBD1 or TRBD2 (5 bases each). This CDR3 is built from 15 residues. Per the germline V gene, CDR1 is LGHNA and CDR2 is YSLEER. Trimming pared 0 bases from V and 2 bases from J, leaving 8 bases between.

The gene calls are TRBV9 and TRBJ1-2, with D unclear. The length of the CDR3 is 17 residues. CDR1 and CDR2 from the germline V gene are SGDLS and YYNGEE. The ends were cut back, 4 bases at V and 4 bases at J, with 23 bases in the middle. DNA of the CDR3: TGTGCCAGCAGCCCTCTCGGGAGCCCTCGGGGTTCCTATGGCTACACCTTC. Amino acid sequence: CASSPLGSPRGSYGYTF.